The rows below give T cell receptor beta chains drawn from one sample of a study of blood T cell repertoires in COVID-19. Profiled with immunoSEQ multiplex PCR; TCRdb holds only in-frame clones, not every one. The sample has some 210,000 clones, approximately 84% seen once. Sequencing was performed on peripheral blood. The receptors stem from an older woman with active or convalescent COVID-19. Each CDR3 is given with its conserved first and last residue. D genes are given only for firm matches. Where a row states a size, it is once, few, many or the class of an expanded clone; other rows omit it.

j_call v_call d_call clone_size cdr3_nt cdr3_aa
TRBJ2-1 TRBV5-5 . many TGTGCCAGCAGCTTGGAACAGCTCCGCTCCTACAATGAGCAGTTCTTC CASSLEQLRSYNEQFF
TRBJ1-1 TRBV7-9 TRBD1 . TGTGCCAGCAGCTTACGACGAGGGCAGGGGGGAACTGAAGCTTTCTTT CASSLRRGQGGTEAFF
TRBJ2-7 TRBV3-1/TRBV3-2 TRBD1 few TGTGCCGCCTTCTACAGGGGCGAGCAGTACTTC CAAFYRGEQYF
TRBJ2-5 TRBV10-3 TRBD2 . TGTGCCATCAGTGCCGGGACTAGCGGGACCGAGACCCAGTACTTC CAISAGTSGTETQYF
TRBJ2-1 TRBV11-2 TRBD2 . TGTGCCAGCAGCTTAGGGCTAGCGGGAGGAGGTGAGCAGTTCTTC CASSLGLAGGGEQFF
TRBJ2-7 TRBV11-2 TRBD1 . TGTGCCAGCAGCCTTGACTCGGGACAGGGCTACGAGCAGTACTTC CASSLDSGQGYEQYF
TRBJ2-7 TRBV7-5 . . TGTGTCAGAAGCTTCAGGGGGCGAAAATACGAGCAGTACTTC CVRSFRGRKYEQYF
TRBJ1-2 TRBV19 . . TGTGCCAGTAGCCTCCCCTTTGCTTTTGGAGGCTATGGCTACACCTTC CASSLPFAFGGYGYTF
TRBJ2-5 TRBV10-1 . . TGCGCCAGCAGTGAGTCTGATTCTCGGGAGACCCAGTACTTC CASSESDSRETQYF
TRBJ2-5 TRBV19 TRBD1 . TGTGCCAGTACCGGGACAGGAGGGGAGACCCAGTACTTC CASTGTGGETQYF
TRBJ2-7 TRBV19 TRBD1 . TGTGCCAGCCGGGACAGGCTTCAGGAGCAGTACTTC CASRDRLQEQYF
TRBJ1-5 TRBV30 . . TGTGCCTGGAGTCCTGACAGTAATCAGCCCCAGCATTTT CAWSPDSNQPQHF
TRBJ1-2 TRBV24-1 . . TGTGCCACCAGTGATCACCGAAGGGGGATCCTCTATGGCTACACCTTC CATSDHRRGILYGYTF
TRBJ1-2 TRBV28 . . TGTGCCAGCAGTTTTCCGGGGATGAACTATGGCTACACCTTC CASSFPGMNYGYTF
TRBJ2-1 TRBV30 TRBD2 . TGTGCCTGGAGTACCGGGACTAGCGGGAACAATGAGCAGTTCTTC CAWSTGTSGNNEQFF
TRBJ1-2 TRBV2 TRBD1 . TGTGCCACCCGAGACAGGGCTTTCAATGGCTACACCTTC CATRDRAFNGYTF
TRBJ1-2 TRBV29-1 . . TGCAGCGTTGTGGGACTAGCGTCGGATGGCTACACCTTC CSVVGLASDGYTF
TRBJ2-7 TRBV12-5 . few TGTGCTAGTGGTCTCGGAAGGGGCGAGCAGTACTTC CASGLGRGEQYF
TRBJ2-1 TRBV19 . . TGTGCCAGTAGTATTGTCTCAACAAGCTCCTACAATGAGCAGTTCTTC CASSIVSTSSYNEQFF
TRBJ2-1 TRBV7-2 TRBD2 . TGTGCCAGCACCCTGGGACTAGCCTCCTACAATGAGCAGTTCTTC CASTLGLASYNEQFF
TRBJ2-7 TRBV6-5 TRBD1 . TGTGCCAGCAGGGGGGGACAGGGTCCCTCCAACGAGCAGTACTTC CASRGGQGPSNEQYF
TRBJ1-2 TRBV3-1/TRBV3-2 . . TGTGCCAGCAGCCAATTAGGAGACTATGGCTACACCTTC CASSQLGDYGYTF
TRBJ2-1 TRBV2 . . TGTGCCAGCAGTGCTGCGACTAGAGGTAGAGGATTTAAGCAGTTCTTC CASSAATRGRGFKQFF
TRBJ1-3 TRBV10-3 . few TGTGCCATCAGTGATGAGTCTGGAAACACCATATATTTT CAISDESGNTIYF
TRBJ2-1 TRBV10-3 . . TGTGCCATCAGGGGCGTTGAAACCTACAATGAGCAGTTCTTC CAIRGVETYNEQFF
TRBJ2-4 TRBV6-6 . . TGTGCCAGCAGAGGAGGAGCCAAAAACATTCAGTACTTC CASRGGAKNIQYF
TRBJ1-1 TRBV10-3 . . TGTGCCATCAGTGAGCCCTCCTCAGGGAAAGGAGCTGAAGCTTTCTTT CAISEPSSGKGAEAFF
TRBJ2-1 TRBV3-1/TRBV3-2 . . TGTGCCAGCAGCCAAGGGGTATATACGGACAGTATCCCTATGCAGTTCTTC CASSQGVYTDSIPMQFF
TRBJ1-3 TRBV6-6 . . TGTGCCAGCAGAGAGTTAATCGGAAACACCATATATTTT CASRELIGNTIYF
TRBJ2-5 TRBV10-3 TRBD2 . TGTGCCATGTCGGGGGTAGCGGGAGGGCCGGAGACCCAGTACTTC CAMSGVAGGPETQYF
TRBJ2-7 TRBV6-5 TRBD2 . TGTGCCAGCAGGCAGCGGGAAAGCGAGCAGTACTTC CASRQRESEQYF
TRBJ2-1 TRBV1 . . TGCACCAGCAGCCAACCCCGGGTAGCGGTGCCCTACAATGAGCAGTTCTTC CTSSQPRVAVPYNEQFF
TRBJ2-1 TRBV11-2 . . TGTGCCAGCACCTCGATCCTGCGGCGGGATAGGAGCTCCTACAATGAGCAGTTCTTC CASTSILRRDRSSYNEQFF